This TCR beta chain was obtained from a study of T cell responses to AZD1222 COVID-19 vaccine. Study-level information: Whether given at about 4 or about 12 weeks, second doses were pooled.

Generated by immunoSEQ multiplex PCR, the TCRdb table keeps only in-frame clones and is missing some. The sample has about 29,000 clones, roughly 92% seen once; the top ten hold 8.1%. A note on this clone: Its specificity is unknown.

Study conclusions and caveats: Spike-wide vaccine-associated CD4 TCRs dominated at 160-218 and 743-854. Most donors were white British, females outnumbered males, and clonal diversity was possibly underestimated. Samples come after the peak T cell response, not at day 14.

The source of this sequence is an adult in good health. Sequenced material: peripheral blood, taken on day 0 of AZD1222 vaccination.

The CDR3 region is CASSTRQGLAGELFF. CDR3 in DNA: TGTGCCAGCAGCACCCGACAGGGGCTGGCCGGGGAGCTGTTTTTT. The V call is TRBV3-1 (or the pseudogene TRBV3-2), the J call TRBJ2-2, with TRBD1 matching over 8 bases. V dropped 5 bases and J dropped 6; count of bases not matched to a gene: 8. This CDR3 contains 15 residues. The germline V gene encodes CDR1 LGHDT and CDR2 YNNKEL (reference sequence).